This T cell receptor beta chain was sequenced in a study of CD8+ T cells in alopecia areata. This clone was detected only a few times. Germline lookup yields CDR1 SQVTM and CDR2 ANQGSEA. J gave up 5 bases and V 3 bases, and 6 bases lay outside the gene matches. The CDR3 runs to 13 residues. RNA extraction and reverse transcription yielded cDNA as sequencing template. Clones were read by immunoSEQ multiplex PCR, and TCRdb kept only the in-frame ones, dropping some. The sample consists of approximately 180,000 clones, about 60% of them appearing once. This sequence was found in a human donor with alopecia areata. Sequencing used CD4+ T cells sorted from blood, obtained at week 0. V gene TRBV29-1 combines with J gene TRBJ2-5; 7 positions match TRBD2. CDR3 protein: CSVDYGGVETQYF. CDR3 in DNA: TGCAGCGTTGATTATGGGGGGGTTGAGACCCAGTACTTC.